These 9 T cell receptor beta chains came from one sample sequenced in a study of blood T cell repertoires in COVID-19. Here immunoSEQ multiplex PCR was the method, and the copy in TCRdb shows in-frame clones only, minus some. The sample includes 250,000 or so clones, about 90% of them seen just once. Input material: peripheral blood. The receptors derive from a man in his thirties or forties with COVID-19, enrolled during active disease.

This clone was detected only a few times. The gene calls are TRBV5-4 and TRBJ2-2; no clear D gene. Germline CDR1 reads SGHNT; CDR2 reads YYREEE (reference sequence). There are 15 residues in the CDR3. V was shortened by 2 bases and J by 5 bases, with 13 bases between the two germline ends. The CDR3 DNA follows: TGTGCCAGCAGCTTTGTCCCAGAACGTACCGGGGAGCTGTTTTTT. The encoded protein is CASSFVPERTGELFF.

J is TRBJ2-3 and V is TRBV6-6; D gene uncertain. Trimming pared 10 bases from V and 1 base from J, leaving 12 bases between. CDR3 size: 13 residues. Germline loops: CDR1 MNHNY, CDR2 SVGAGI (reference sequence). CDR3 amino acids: CATHPSGTDTQYF. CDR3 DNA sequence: TGTGCCACCCACCCCTCGGGCACAGATACGCAGTATTTT.

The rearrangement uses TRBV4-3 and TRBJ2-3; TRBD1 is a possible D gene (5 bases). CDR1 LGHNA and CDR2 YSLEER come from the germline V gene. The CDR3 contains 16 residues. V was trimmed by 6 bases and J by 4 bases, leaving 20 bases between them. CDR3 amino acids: CASRESFVQGPDTQYF. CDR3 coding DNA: TGCGCCAGCAGAGAAAGCTTCGTGCAGGGCCCAGATACGCAGTATTTT.

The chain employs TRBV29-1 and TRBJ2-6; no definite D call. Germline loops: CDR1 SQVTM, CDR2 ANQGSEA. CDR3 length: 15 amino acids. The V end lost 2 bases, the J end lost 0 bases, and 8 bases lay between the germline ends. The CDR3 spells CSVEKTTSGANVLTF. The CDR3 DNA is TGCAGCGTTGAAAAGACAACCTCTGGGGCCAACGTCCTGACTTTC.

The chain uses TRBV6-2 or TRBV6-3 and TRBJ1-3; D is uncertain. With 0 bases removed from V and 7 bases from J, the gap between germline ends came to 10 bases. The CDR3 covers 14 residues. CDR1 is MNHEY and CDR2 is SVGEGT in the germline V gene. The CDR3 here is CASSYSITGNTIYF. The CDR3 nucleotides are TGTGCCAGCAGTTACTCGATTACCGGTAACACCATATATTTT.

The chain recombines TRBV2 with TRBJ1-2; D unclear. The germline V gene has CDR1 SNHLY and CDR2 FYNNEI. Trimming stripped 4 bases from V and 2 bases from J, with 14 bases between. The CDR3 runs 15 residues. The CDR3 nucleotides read TGTGCCAGCAGTGTAGCAGGCCACTACAACTATGGCTACACCTTC. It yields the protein CASSVAGHYNYGYTF.

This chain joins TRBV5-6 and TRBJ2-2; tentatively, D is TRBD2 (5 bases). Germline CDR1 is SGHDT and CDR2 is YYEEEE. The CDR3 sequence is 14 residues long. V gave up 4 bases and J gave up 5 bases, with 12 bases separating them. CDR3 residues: CASSRTRLTGELFF. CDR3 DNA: TGTGCCAGCAGCCGGACTCGTCTGACCGGGGAGCTGTTTTTT.

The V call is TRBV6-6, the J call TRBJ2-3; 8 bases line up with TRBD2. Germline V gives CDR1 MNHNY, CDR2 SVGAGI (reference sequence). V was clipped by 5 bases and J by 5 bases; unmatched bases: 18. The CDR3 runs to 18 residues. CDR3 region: CASSPFRGRAGAGDTQYF. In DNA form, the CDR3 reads TGTGCCAGCAGTCCCTTCCGGGGGAGAGCGGGGGCGGGAGATACGCAGTATTTT.

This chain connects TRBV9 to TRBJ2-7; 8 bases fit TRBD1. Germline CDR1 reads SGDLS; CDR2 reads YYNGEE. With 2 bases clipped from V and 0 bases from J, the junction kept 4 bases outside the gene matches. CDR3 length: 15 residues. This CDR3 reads CASSVGQAASYEQYF. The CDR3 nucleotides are TGTGCCAGCAGCGTGGGACAGGCGGCCTCCTACGAGCAGTACTTC.